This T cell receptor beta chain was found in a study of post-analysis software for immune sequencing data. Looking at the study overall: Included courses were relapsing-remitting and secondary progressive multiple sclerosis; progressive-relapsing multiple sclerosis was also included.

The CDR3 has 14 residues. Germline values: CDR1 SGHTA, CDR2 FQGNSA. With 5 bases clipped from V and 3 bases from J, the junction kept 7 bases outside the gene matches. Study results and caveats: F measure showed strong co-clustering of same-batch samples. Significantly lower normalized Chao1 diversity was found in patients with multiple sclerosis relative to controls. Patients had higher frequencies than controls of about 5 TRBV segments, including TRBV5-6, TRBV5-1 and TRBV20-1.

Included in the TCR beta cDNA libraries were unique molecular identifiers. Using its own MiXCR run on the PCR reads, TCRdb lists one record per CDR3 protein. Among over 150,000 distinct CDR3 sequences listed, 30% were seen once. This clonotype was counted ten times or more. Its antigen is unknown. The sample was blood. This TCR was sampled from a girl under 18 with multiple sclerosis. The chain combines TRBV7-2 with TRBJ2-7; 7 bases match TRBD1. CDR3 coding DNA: TGTGCCAGCAGCCAAGGACAGGCCCGCTACGAGCAGTACTTC. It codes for CASSQGQARYEQYF.